The clone carrying this T cell receptor beta chain has ten or more counts. The antigen remains unidentified. Amplified material comprised TCR beta CDR3 regions derived from RNA transcripts. An opening RT-PCR round employed HTBI primers and preceded a second-round multiplex PCR. In TCRdb, the multiplex PCR reads were re-called with MiXCR into one record per CDR3 protein. This sample has approximately 700,000 distinct CDR3 sequences, with 35% to 50% found just once. The data originate from a study of Graves' ophthalmopathy and Graves' hyperthyroidism. General study points: Ophthalmopathy progression prediction by the model yielded a sensitivity of 60% to 71% and a specificity of about 72%. Blood also held most thyroid clonotypes expanded above 0.001 frequency.

Symptoms, serum thyroxine and TRAb, thyroid ultrasound, and orbital computed tomography formed the diagnostic basis. V dropped 1 base and J dropped 6 bases, with 12 bases sitting between them. The germline V gene encodes CDR1 SGHTA and CDR2 FQGNSA. CDR3 size: 14 residues. V gene TRBV7-2 combines with J gene TRBJ2-5; D call uncertain. The TCR comes from an adult man with Graves' ophthalmopathy. The sample consisted of peripheral blood. The CDR3 sequence: CASSLGGNSQTQYF. CDR3 DNA: TGTGCCAGCAGCTTAGGCGGAAACTCCCAGACCCAGTACTTC. The full variable domain, rest sourced from reference TRBV7-2 and TRBJ2-5, is GAGVSQSPSNKVTEKGKDVELRCDPISGHTALYWYRQSLGQGLEFLIYFQGNSAPDKSGLPSDRFSAERTGGSVSTLTIQRTQQEDSAVYLCASSLGGNSQTQYFGPGTRLLVL.